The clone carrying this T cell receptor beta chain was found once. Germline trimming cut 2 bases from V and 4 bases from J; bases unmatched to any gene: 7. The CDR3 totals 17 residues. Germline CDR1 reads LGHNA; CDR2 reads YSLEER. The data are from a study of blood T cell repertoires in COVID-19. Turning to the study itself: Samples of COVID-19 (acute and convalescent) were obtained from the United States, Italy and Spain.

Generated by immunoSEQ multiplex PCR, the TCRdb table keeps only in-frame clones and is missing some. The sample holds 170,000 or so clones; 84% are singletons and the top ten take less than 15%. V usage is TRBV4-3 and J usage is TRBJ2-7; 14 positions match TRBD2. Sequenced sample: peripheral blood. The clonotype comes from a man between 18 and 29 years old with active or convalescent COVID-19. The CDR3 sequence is CASSQLKTSGRVYEQYF. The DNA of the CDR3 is TGCGCCAGCAGCCAACTAAAGACTAGCGGGAGGGTTTACGAGCAGTACTTC.